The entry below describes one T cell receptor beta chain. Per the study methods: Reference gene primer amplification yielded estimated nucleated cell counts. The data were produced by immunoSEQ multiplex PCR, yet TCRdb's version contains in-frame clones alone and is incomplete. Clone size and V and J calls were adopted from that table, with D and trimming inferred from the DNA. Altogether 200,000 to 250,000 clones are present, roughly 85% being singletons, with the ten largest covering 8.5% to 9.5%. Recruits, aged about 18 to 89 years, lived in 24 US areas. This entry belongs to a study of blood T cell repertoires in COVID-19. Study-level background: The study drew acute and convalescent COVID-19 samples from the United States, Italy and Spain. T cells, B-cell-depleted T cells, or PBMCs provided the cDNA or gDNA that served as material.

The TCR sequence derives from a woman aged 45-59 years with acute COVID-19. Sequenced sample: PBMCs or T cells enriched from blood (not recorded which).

The CDR3 DNA sequence: TGTGCCAGCAGCGTCAACCAACACGGACAGGGGAACACCGGGGAGCTGTTTTTT. Translating gives CASSVNQHGQGNTGELFF. The V and J genes are TRBV9 and TRBJ2-2, with 8 bases aligning to TRBD1. CDR3 size: 18 residues. The V segment lost 2 bases and the J segment 1 base; nucleotides outside the gene matches: 10. The germline gives CDR1 SGDLS, CDR2 YYNGEE.